This note documents a single T cell receptor beta chain sequence. As handled by the study authors: Reference gene primer amplification gave estimated nucleated cell counts. Clones were read by immunoSEQ multiplex PCR, and TCRdb kept only the in-frame ones, dropping some. That table is the source of V, J and clone size, and D and trimming were worked out from the DNA. The sample includes some 200,000 clones, approximately 81% seen only once; the top ten take 2.9%. Germline V gene lookup returns CDR1 KGHSH and CDR2 LQKENI. This CDR3 comprises 17 residues. V gave up 6 bases and J gave up 2 bases; unmatched junction bases: 14. This sample was included in a study of blood T cell repertoires in COVID-19. In the study overall: Researchers got acute and convalescent COVID-19 samples from the United States, Italy and Spain.

This sequence originates from a man aged 45-60 years who had recovered from COVID-19. Sequencing was performed on peripheral blood. The genes are TRBV18 and TRBJ2-3, with TRBD1 matching over 7 bases. In DNA, the CDR3 is TGTGCCAGCTCCGAACAGGGGTTGGAACTCCCCACAGATACGCAGTATTTT. Amino acids: CASSEQGLELPTDTQYF.